This TCR beta chain was sequenced for a study of CD8 T cells in Susac syndrome. This CDR3 region has 17 residues. The V gene end was trimmed by 6 bases and the J gene end by 2 bases; junction bases not matched to a gene: 16. The germline gives CDR1 MDHEN, CDR2 SYDVKM. Random-hexamer reverse transcription was applied to roughly 0.5 to 1 ug RNA. MiXCR was run by TCRdb on the immunoSEQ multiplex PCR reads, yielding one entry per CDR3 protein. This sample has 150,000 to 200,000 distinct CDR3 sequences, with roughly 95% found just once. Sequencing used CD8+ T cells from PBMCs. V gene TRBV28 combines with J gene TRBJ2-7, with 7 bases aligning to TRBD1. This receptor was identified in a human donor with multiple sclerosis. The CDR3 sequence is CASRGAFTGTDPYEQYF. The CDR3 bases are TGTGCCAGCAGGGGGGCGTTCACCGGGACAGATCCCTACGAGCAGTACTTC.